This T cell receptor beta chain came from a study of blood T cells in healthy people across ages (dated by TCRdb to the mid-2010s). Study-wide context: In model experiments, roughly one uniquely barcoded TCR beta cDNA molecule per two T cells was captured by template switching. Using the same blood draw, the study looked at two additional independent replicas of 1 million unique cDNA reads for two donors, one aged 18 to 30 and the other aged 80 or older. Age-related changes in TCR beta repertoire diversity were measured in the study by deep sequencing normalized with unique cDNA molecular identifiers. The donors were split into four age groups: young (average around 15 years), middle-aged (about 40), aged (roughly 60) and long-lived (roughly 88). To avoid experimental bias, donors of different ages were distributed randomly across sequencing lanes.

There are a few counts of this clonotype. Its antigen has not been determined. No per-base quality is available; no much larger clone lies one base away. CDR1 and CDR2 are read off the germline V gene as LGHNA and YNFKEQ. Inclusive of the bounding cysteine and phenylalanine, the CDR3 is 16 residues long. The sequence is cut down to CDR3 DNA, 48 bases in frame from base 1. The donors were roughly 40 Caucasian individuals from Russia, aged roughly 6 to 90 years, who were systemically healthy. Approximately 9.7 milliliters of peripheral blood were drawn from each donor into EDTA-treated Vacutainer tubes. PBMCs were isolated by Ficoll-Paque density-gradient centrifugation, with at least 7 million obtained per sample. Trizol reagent was used to extract total RNA from PBMCs, with at least 6 micrograms per sample. For every donor, an aliquot of PBMCs went through flow cytometry to measure the percentages of naive CD45RAhigh/CD27high T cells.

Library prep was done by 5' RACE. TCRdb shows the sequencer as Illumina HiSeq 2500. The second PCR ran for about 7 to 11 cycles and used a J-beta primer mix along with a sample-barcoded 5' primer. Each TCR beta cDNA molecule received a unique molecular identifier from a template-switch 5' adaptor carrying 12 random nucleotides. Each sample yielded at least 3 million CDR3-containing paired-end reads. First-strand cDNA was synthesized from all RNA with the Mint cDNA synthesis kit, primed by a TRBC-specific oligonucleotide. After uracil-DNA glycosylase treatment, a first 18-cycle PCR used universal primers M1SS and BC2_uni_R on all cDNA. In the paper's pipeline: For normalization, 1 million high-quality reads were randomly selected from each sample, with every read carrying a distinct molecular identifier. Reads sharing molecular identifiers were discarded rather than binned into consensus sequences. CDR3 identification, clonotype clustering and error correction used MiTCR with a Q25 quality threshold and the strictest error-elimination algorithm. Lower-bound total TCR beta diversity was estimated with a nonparametric unseen species model using Euler transformation. TCRdb took the public reads, trimmed them with fastp at Q25, ran MiXCR for clone calling and kept in-frame beta chains. CDR3 protein duplicates are merged, each entry listing the most common genes and DNA. The V and J calls and clone size are TCRdb's, not the authors'. The table for this sample lists 550,000 to 700,000 distinct CDR3 sequences; 25% to 30% of them were counted only once. The leading ten clones occupy around 18% of the sample.

Study-wide findings and limitations: As age increased, observed TCR beta diversity per million T cells dropped in a roughly linear way, and a significant reduction was already evident by age approximately 40. Because profiling used bulk unsorted PBMCs, naive and antigen-experienced compartments could not be compared conclusively. Because donor CMV infection status was unknown, age-related changes in expanded clonotypes were potentially confounded. Compared with the aged group, more naive CD4+ T cells, fewer expanded clones and increased TCR diversity were shown by the long-lived group, suggesting age selection. A strong correlation was found between observed TCR beta diversity and the percentage of naive T cells measured by flow cytometry. Estimates of total diversity from one million sequenced T cells were regarded as lower bounds and underestimates.

This TCR came from a woman aged 65 to 85 in good health. The sequence links TRBV4-2 to TRBJ2-5; 12 junctional bases match TRBD2. The J call may not be correct, given that the DNA end is closer to TRBJ2-1. The sample taken for sequencing was blood. In nucleotides, the sequence is TGTGCCAGCAGCCAAGCGCCGACTAGCGGGGGCAATGAGCAGTTCTTC. It specifies CASSQAPTSGGNEQFF.